These 21 T cell receptor beta chains originate from one sample sequenced in a study of cytomegalovirus exposure and HLA in healthy donors. With 60 Vbeta and 13 Jbeta primers, the PCR was carried out. Generated by immunoSEQ multiplex PCR, the TCRdb table keeps only in-frame clones and is missing some. The sample comprises 95,000 to 150,000 clones, about 80% of which are singletons, and more than 7% rests with the top ten. Sequencing was performed on PBMCs. The receptors were sampled from a woman between 50 and 59 years old in good health and CMV-seropositive.

The sample holds a few counts of this clone. The chain uses TRBV5-1 and TRBJ1-1, with D unresolved. The CDR3 is 13 amino acids. Germline V gene lookup returns CDR1 SGHRS and CDR2 YFSETQ. V was shortened by 1 base and J by 7 bases, with 11 bases between the two germline ends. The CDR3: CASSLTQYHEAFF. The DNA for the CDR3 is TGCGCCAGCAGCTTGACCCAGTACCATGAAGCTTTCTTT.

The V gene is TRBV11-2, the J gene TRBJ1-1; D gene ambiguous. There are 13 residues in the CDR3. Trimming cost V 6 bases and J 7 bases, with 15 bases left between them. From germline, CDR1 is SGHAT and CDR2 FQNNGV. The CDR3 DNA follows: TGTGCCAGCAGATCCCCGGTGATGGTTGAAGCTTTCTTT. Amino acid sequence: CASRSPVMVEAFF.

This rearrangement joins TRBV29-1 to TRBJ2-6, with D unresolved. Germline CDR1 and CDR2: SQVTM and ANQGSEA. This CDR3 contains 15 residues. The V and J ends lost 5 bases and 0 bases respectively, with 11 bases between them. CDR3 coding DNA: TGCAGCGTTAAGATAACAGACTCTGGGGCCAACGTCCTGACTTTC. This sequence encodes CSVKITDSGANVLTF. Looking up the rest from reference TRBV29-1 and TRBJ2-6 gives the full variable domain: SAVISQKPSRDICQRGTSLTIQCQVDSQVTMMFWYRQQPGQSLTLIATANQGSEATYESGFVIDKFPISRPNLTFSTLTVSNMSPEDSSIYLCSVKITDSGANVLTFGAGSRLTVL.

The chain joins TRBV19 to TRBJ1-2, with a weak D call TRBD1 (6 bases). Deletions cut 5 bases from V and 4 bases from J, with 17 bases between. The germline CDR1 and CDR2 sequences are LNHDA and SQIVND (reference sequence). The CDR3 consists of 15 residues. The DNA of the CDR3 is TGTGCCAGTAGTGACTTTCAACAGGGAATCTATGGCTACACCTTC. Amino acids: CASSDFQQGIYGYTF.

The chain joins TRBV27 to TRBJ2-7, with 9 bases identical to TRBD1. The CDR3 consists of 18 residues. The junction had 14 bases not matched to a gene; V was cut back by 3 bases and J by 2 bases. Looked up from germline, CDR1 is MNHEY and CDR2 is SMNVEV (reference sequence). The DNA for the CDR3 is TGTGCCAGCAGTTTGGTCGGACAGGGGCGGTATCTCGCCTACGAGCAGTACTTC. Translation: CASSLVGQGRYLAYEQYF.

This sequence joins TRBV7-6 and TRBJ2-7; TRBD1 aligns across 10 bases. Germline assignment: CDR1 SGHVS and CDR2 FNYEAQ. V shed 5 bases, J shed 4 bases, and the junction held 17 bases outside the gene matches. The CDR3 contains 18 residues. CDR3 sequence reads: CASSQKPTGTGETYEQYF. The CDR3 DNA follows: TGTGCCAGCAGCCAAAAACCAACCGGGACAGGGGAAACATACGAGCAGTACTTC.

This chain uses TRBV11-2 with TRBJ2-7; TRBD1 aligns across 7 bases. CDR3 length: 15 residues. Losses at the gene ends were 0 bases for V and 2 bases for J; bases not matched to a gene: 4. From germline, CDR1 is SGHAT and CDR2 FQNNGV. The CDR3 reads CASSLEPGQTYEQYF. As DNA, the CDR3 is TGTGCCAGCAGCTTAGAACCGGGACAGACCTACGAGCAGTACTTC.

The chain joins TRBV30 to TRBJ2-1, with 7 bases fitting TRBD2. The trim removed 3 bases at V and 5 bases at J, leaving 7 bases unmatched. Germline-derived CDR1 and CDR2 are GTSNPN and SVGIG (reference sequence). The CDR3 length is 14 residues. The CDR3 DNA is TGTGCCTGGAGCTGGACTAGGGCGGACAATGAGCAGTTCTTC. Amino acid sequence: CAWSWTRADNEQFF.

The rearrangement links TRBV7-9 to TRBJ1-2; D gene ambiguous. The germline V gene encodes CDR1 SEHNR and CDR2 FQNEAQ (reference sequence). Trimming stripped 5 bases from V and 5 bases from J, with 15 bases between. This CDR3 is built from 14 residues. The CDR3 sequence is CASSVSASGYGYTF. The CDR3 DNA follows: TGTGCCAGCAGCGTCTCAGCGTCCGGGTATGGCTACACCTTC.

This chain links TRBV6-4 with TRBJ1-6; a possible D gene is TRBD1 (6 bases). Trimming left V 3 bases short and J 9 bases short, with 9 bases between. The CDR3 extends over 13 amino acids. Germline V gene data show CDR1 as MRHNA and CDR2 as SNTAGT. CDR3 loop: CASSETGSSPLHF. CDR3 bases: TGTGCCAGCAGTGAAACAGGGAGTTCACCCCTCCACTTT.

This clone has only a few counts. The chain combines TRBV7-8 with TRBJ2-5; 10 nucleotides line up with TRBD2. Germline values: CDR1 SGHVS, CDR2 FQNEAQ. J lost 5 bases, V lost 5 bases, and 8 bases had no gene match. This CDR3 is 15 amino acids long. DNA for the CDR3: TGTGCCAGCAGCCCGATTAGCGGGGGGAGGGAGACCCAGTACTTC. It is translated as CASSPISGGRETQYF.

The chain uses TRBV6-5 and TRBJ1-2; no reliable D call. The CDR3 has 13 amino acids. CDR1 MNHEY and CDR2 SVGAGI come from the germline V gene. Between the trimmed V and J ends, which lost 6 bases and 2 bases, there was a span of 10 bases. CDR3 protein: CASSRLTNYGYTF. The CDR3 DNA reads TGTGCCAGCAGCCGACTGACGAACTATGGCTACACCTTC.

The rearrangement uses TRBV11-3 and TRBJ2-5, with TRBD2 as a possible D gene (5 bases). V gave up 5 bases and J gave up 1 base, with 14 bases separating them. CDR1 is SGHNT, CDR2 YENEEA, per germline. The length of the CDR3 is 15 residues. The CDR3 DNA follows: TGTGCCAGCAGCCCGGCGGGCGCAGTCCAAGAGACCCAGTACTTC. Translated: CASSPAGAVQETQYF.

V is TRBV4-2 and J is TRBJ2-7, with a weak D call TRBD1 (5 bases). The CDR3 loop spans 13 amino acids. Germline CDR1 LGHNA, CDR2 YNFKEQ. Trimming took off 4 bases at V and 4 bases at J, with 11 bases between the two ends. CDR3 protein: CASSLVGDYEQYF. For the CDR3, the DNA is TGTGCCAGCAGCCTAGTAGGGGATTACGAGCAGTACTTC.

The chain combines TRBV7-9 with TRBJ1-3, with TRBD1 identical over 9 bases. The CDR3 loop spans 14 amino acids. Germline CDR1 reads SEHNR; CDR2 reads FQNEAQ (reference sequence). Germline trimming cut 4 bases from V and 4 bases from J; bases unmatched to any gene: 2. CDR3 bases: TGTGCCAGCAGCTCGGACAGGGGAGGAAACACCATATATTTT. The encoded protein is CASSSDRGGNTIYF.

The rearrangement uses TRBV10-1 and TRBJ2-7; possibly TRBD1 for D (5 bases). There are 14 residues in the CDR3. Trimming removed 6 bases from V and 3 bases from J, with 15 bases in between. Germline V gene data show CDR1 as WNHNN and CDR2 as SYGVQD (reference sequence). As DNA, the CDR3 is TGCGCCAGCAGGAGCTGCGACAGTGTCTACGAGCAGTACTTC. It specifies CASRSCDSVYEQYF.

The chain carries TRBV10-3 and TRBJ1-5, with D unclear. V shed 10 bases and J shed 7 bases, with 26 bases lying between them. The CDR3 has 16 amino acids. The germline V gene encodes CDR1 ENHRY and CDR2 SYGVKD. CDR3 amino acids: CATSPENVDFEQPQHF. The DNA of the CDR3 is TGTGCCACCTCGCCCGAAAACGTAGACTTCGAGCAGCCCCAGCATTTT.

The J gene is TRBJ2-1, the V gene TRBV4-3, with 7 bases fitting TRBD1. Germline V gene lookup returns CDR1 LGHNA and CDR2 YSLEER. V gave up 6 bases and J gave up 5 bases; unmatched junction bases: 4. CDR3 length equals 13 residues. CDR3 bases: TGCGCCAGCAGTTACAGGGGTGACAATGAGCAGTTCTTC. Its protein is CASSYRGDNEQFF.

Turning to this clone: Sequence at one end of the junction differs from germline and may be a read error. The chain carries TRBV25-1 and TRBJ2-7; 8 nucleotides agree with TRBD2. Looked up from germline, CDR1 is MGHDK and CDR2 is SYGVNS. CDR3 length: 14 residues. CDR3 DNA sequence: TGTGCCAGCAGTGGAACTAGCGGCCCCTACGAGCAGTGCTTC. It specifies CASSGTSGPYEQCF.

CDR3 coding DNA: TGCAGCGTTCAGGGACTAGCGGGGGGCTCCTACGAGCAGTACTTC. This sequence encodes CSVQGLAGGSYEQYF. J is TRBJ2-7 and V is TRBV29-1; 15 positions match TRBD2. V shed 5 bases, J shed 0 bases, and the junction held 2 bases outside the gene matches. Germline CDR1 reads SQVTM; CDR2 reads ANQGSEA. The CDR3 is made up of 15 amino acids.

The chain couples TRBV5-1 to TRBJ2-3; 8 positions match TRBD2. V shed 7 bases, J shed 0 bases, and the junction held 7 bases outside the gene matches. This CDR3 has 15 residues. Looked up from germline, CDR1 is SGHRS and CDR2 is YFSETQ. The CDR3 bases are TGCGCCAGCGGGATGGCGGGGGGAAGCACAGATACGCAGTATTTT. It codes for CASGMAGGSTDTQYF.